These 25 T cell receptor beta chains share one sample of origin, sequenced in a study of cytotoxic CD8 clonotypes in ibrutinib-treated CLL. The data were produced by immunoSEQ multiplex PCR, yet TCRdb's version contains in-frame clones alone and is incomplete. Among about 63,000 clones listed, 45% to 60% were seen once. The sequences come from PBMCs, collected after 12 months of ibrutinib treatment. These receptor sequences come from a human donor with chronic lymphocytic leukemia.

The chain combines TRBV28 with TRBJ2-2, with TRBD2 matching over 7 bases. V shed 7 bases and J 4 bases; nucleotides not matched to a gene: 6. In germline, CDR1 is MDHEN, CDR2 SYDVKM. This CDR3 contains 14 residues. The CDR3 DNA is TGTGCCAGCAAGAGAGGCGGGGGCACCGGGGAGCTGTTTTTT. Amino acids: CASKRGGGTGELFF. Supplemented by reference TRBV28 and TRBJ2-2, the full variable domain reads DVKVTQSSRYLVKRTGEKVFLECVQDMDHENMFWYRQDPGLGLRLIYFSYDVKMKEKGDIPEGYSVSREKKERFSLILESASTNQTSMYLCASKRGGGTGELFFGEGSRLTVL.

The V gene is TRBV29-1, the J gene TRBJ2-7; possible D gene TRBD1, 5 bases. Germline CDR1 SQVTM, CDR2 ANQGSEA. Trimming pared 6 bases from V and 6 bases from J, leaving 18 bases between. The CDR3 length is 13 residues. CDR3 loop: CSVGYSGPLEQYF. CDR3 coding DNA: TGCAGCGTGGGTTACTCAGGGCCTCTCGAGCAGTACTTC.

This clone rates as hyperexpanded (1% or more). The genes are TRBV2 and TRBJ1-2, with no clear D. The germline V gene has CDR1 SNHLY and CDR2 FYNNEI. Trimming left V 4 bases short and J 7 bases short, with 7 bases between. This CDR3 region has 11 residues. DNA for the CDR3: TGTGCCAGCAGTGGCCGGTTTGGCTACACCTTC. Its translation: CASSGRFGYTF.

A word on this clone: The junction departs from germline at one end; a sequencing error may be responsible. The genes are TRBV5-4 and TRBJ2-3; 16 bases are shared with TRBD2. The CDR3 sequence is 12 residues long. CDR1 is SGHNT and CDR2 is YYREEE in the germline V gene (reference sequence). The CDR3 DNA sequence: TGTGCCAGCAGCCTGGGACTAGCGGGGGGGCTCTTT. It is translated as CASSLGLAGGLF.

This clone turned up a few times. The rearrangement uses TRBV5-1 and TRBJ2-2, with D tentatively TRBD2 (7 bases). From germline, CDR1 is SGHRS and CDR2 YFSETQ. The ends were cut back, 4 bases at V and 6 bases at J, with 13 bases in the middle. This CDR3 has 14 residues. For the CDR3, the DNA is TGCGCCAGCAGCCCTGGGGGGGCTTCCGGGGAGCTGTTTTTT. Translated, it gives CASSPGGASGELFF.

J is TRBJ2-2 and V is TRBV28, with 14 bases identical to TRBD2. CDR3 length: 17 residues. The V and J ends lost 6 bases and 9 bases, in that order; junction bases with no gene match: 12. Germline-derived CDR1 and CDR2 are MDHEN and SYDVKM. This CDR3 reads CASRTQRGLAGARELFF. CDR3 nucleotides: TGTGCCAGCAGGACGCAAAGGGGACTAGCGGGAGCCAGGGAGCTGTTTTTT.

This rearrangement joins TRBV18 to TRBJ1-2, with D unresolved. Deletions cut 4 bases from V and 6 bases from J, with 12 bases between. The V gene's germline CDR1 is KGHSH and CDR2 LQKENI. The CDR3 runs 13 residues. Here the CDR3 reads CASSLRISNGYTF. CDR3 bases: TGTGCCAGCTCACTACGGATCTCAAATGGCTACACCTTC. Based on the CDR3 plus reference TRBV18 and TRBJ1-2, the full variable domain is NAGVMQNPRHLVRRRGQEARLRCSPMKGHSHVYWYRQLPEEGLKFMVYLQKENIIDESGMPKERFSAEFPKEGPSILRIQQVVRGDSAAYFCASSLRISNGYTFGSGTRLTVV.

The chain joins TRBV6-5 to TRBJ2-1, with 8 nucleotides matching TRBD1. J lost 6 bases, V lost 6 bases, and 4 bases had no gene match. The CDR3 loop spans 13 amino acids. Germline CDR1 and CDR2: MNHEY and SVGAGI. CDR3 region: CASSPTGGNEQFF. For the CDR3, the DNA is TGTGCCAGCAGCCCTACAGGGGGCAATGAGCAGTTCTTC.

This clone is medium-sized. V and J are TRBV6-4 and TRBJ2-2; D is possibly TRBD1 (7 bases). Germline CDR1 and CDR2: MRHNA and SNTAGT. The CDR3 extends over 13 amino acids. The V and J ends lost 8 bases and 6 bases respectively, with 13 bases between them. Here the CDR3 reads CASRQGEAGELFF. In nucleotides, the CDR3 is TGTGCCAGCCGCCAGGGGGAGGCCGGGGAGCTGTTTTTT.

V and J are TRBV27 and TRBJ2-7; 8 bases fit TRBD1. Trimming took 8 bases from V and 5 from J; bases not matched to a gene: 14. The germline V gene has CDR1 MNHEY and CDR2 SMNVEV (reference sequence). The CDR3 sequence is 15 residues long. CDR3 coding DNA: TGTGCCAGCTCTTCAGGGGGCGCGCAAGTCCACGAGCAGTACTTC. Translation gives CASSSGGAQVHEQYF.

V is TRBV25-1 and J is TRBJ1-4, with unresolved D. The CDR3 sequence is 14 residues long. Trimming took off 4 bases at V and 3 bases at J, with 9 bases between the two ends. Germline CDR1 is MGHDK and CDR2 is SYGVNS. This CDR3 is CASSGDPANEKLFF. The CDR3 bases are TGTGCCAGCAGTGGTGACCCGGCTAATGAAAAACTGTTTTTT.

This clone has a handful of counts. The V gene is TRBV6-1, the J gene TRBJ2-3; TRBD2 aligns across 9 bases. Germline V gene data show CDR1 as MNHNS and CDR2 as SASEGT. J was trimmed by 2 bases and V by 6 bases; bases with no gene match: 6. CDR3 length: 15 amino acids. The CDR3 reads CASSHSGSPTDTQYF. The CDR3 nucleotides read TGTGCCAGCAGCCATAGCGGGAGCCCCACAGATACGCAGTATTTT.

This clone was seen more than once but under ten times. The rearrangement links TRBV7-4 to TRBJ1-2; no firm D call. V was cut by 0 bases and J by 2 bases, with 10 bases left in between. This CDR3 is 15 amino acids long. Germline loops: CDR1 SGHVT, CDR2 SQSDAQ. Here the CDR3 DNA reads TGTGCCAGCAGCTTAGCCCACAGAGCCAACTATGGCTACACCTTC. It specifies CASSLAHRANYGYTF.

This clone was picked up a small number of times. The rearrangement uses TRBV7-8 and TRBJ2-5, with a possible D match to TRBD2 (5 bases). In germline, CDR1 is SGHVS, CDR2 FQNEAQ. The V end lost 4 bases, the J end lost 5 bases, and 17 bases lay between the germline ends. This CDR3 contains 15 residues. This chain's CDR3 is CASSSRIEGRETQYF. CDR3 DNA: TGTGCCAGCAGCTCCCGTATTGAGGGCCGTGAGACCCAGTACTTC.

This clone has a count of ten or more. The chain joins TRBV6-5 to TRBJ2-7; D may be TRBD1 (5 bases). The V gene lost 5 bases and the J gene lost 2 bases, with 13 bases spanning the gap. The CDR3 totals 14 residues. Germline CDR1 MNHEY, CDR2 SVGAGI. This CDR3 is CASSDPPGPYEQYF. CDR3 coding DNA: TGTGCCAGCAGTGACCCGCCAGGGCCCTACGAGCAGTACTTC.

Only a few counts were recorded for this clone. V and J are TRBV9 and TRBJ2-7, with 8 nucleotides matching TRBD1. V was pared by 4 bases and J by 3 bases, with 9 bases of the junction left unmatched. This CDR3 has 15 amino acids. Germline CDR1 reads SGDLS; CDR2 reads YYNGEE. The CDR3: CASSYDRGSYYEQYF. The CDR3 region has the DNA TGTGCCAGCAGCTATGACAGGGGATCCTACTACGAGCAGTACTTC.

V gene TRBV6-1 combines with J gene TRBJ2-2; a weak D match, TRBD2 (6 bases). V gave up 5 bases and J gave up 4 bases, with 11 bases separating them. Germline values: CDR1 MNHNS, CDR2 SASEGT. The CDR3 has 14 amino acids. The CDR3 nucleotides read TGTGCCAGCAGTTCAGGGAGGTTCACCGGGGAGCTGTTTTTT. It specifies CASSSGRFTGELFF.

This clone occurred a few times. The chain couples TRBV5-6 to TRBJ1-2, with a possible D match to TRBD1 (5 bases). Trimming took 1 base from V and 8 from J, leaving 12 bases between them. Germline-derived CDR1 and CDR2 are SGHDT and YYEEEE. This CDR3 has 13 amino acids. The CDR3 here is CASSLSQGWGYTF. The CDR3 DNA follows: TGTGCCAGCAGCTTGAGTCAGGGTTGGGGCTACACCTTC.

This chain joins TRBV28 and TRBJ1-5, with D unclear. The CDR3 covers 15 residues. Germline V CDR1 and CDR2: MDHEN, SYDVKM. V dropped 3 bases and J dropped 2 bases, with 11 bases sitting between them. CDR3 sequence: CASSFVGLGNQPQHF. The CDR3 bases are TGTGCCAGCAGTTTCGTGGGCCTGGGCAATCAGCCCCAGCATTTT.

The chain carries TRBV19 and TRBJ2-3; 12 nucleotides align to TRBD2. With V trimmed by 3 bases and J by 5 bases, 3 bases remained unmatched. This CDR3 region has 15 residues. Germline V CDR1 and CDR2: LNHDA, SQIVND (reference sequence). The DNA of the CDR3 is TGTGCCAGTAGTATGGGACTAGCGGGTGTAGATACGCAGTATTTT. It codes for CASSMGLAGVDTQYF. Using reference TRBV19 and TRBJ2-3 for the parts outside the CDR3, the full variable domain is DGGITQSPKYLFRKEGQNVTLSCEQNLNHDAMYWYRQDPGQGLRLIYYSQIVNDFQKGDIAEGYSVSREKKESFPLTVTSAQKNPTAFYLCASSMGLAGVDTQYFGPGTRLTVL.

This clone was detected ten times or more. The rearrangement uses TRBV5-1 and TRBJ1-4; D not resolved. The CDR3 has 9 residues. From germline, CDR1 is SGHRS and CDR2 YFSETQ. Trimming cost V 5 bases and J 13 bases, with 6 bases left between them. CDR3 protein: CASSLALFF. CDR3 DNA: TGCGCCAGCAGTTTAGCACTGTTTTTT. Looking up the rest from reference TRBV5-1 and TRBJ1-4 gives the full variable domain: KAGVTQTPRYLIKTRGQQVTLSCSPISGHRSVSWYQQTPGQGLQFLFEYFSETQRNKGNFPGRFSGRQFSNSRSEMNVSTLELGDSALYLCASSLALFFGSGTQLSVL.

The chain carries TRBV19 and TRBJ2-1; possible D gene TRBD2, 6 bases. Germline V gives CDR1 LNHDA, CDR2 SQIVND (reference sequence). V lost 5 bases to trimming and J lost 11 bases, with 19 bases between them. The CDR3 consists of 14 residues. In DNA form, the CDR3 reads TGTGCCAGTAGTTGGGCGGGGTACAATGAGCAGCAGTTCTTC. This translates into CASSWAGYNEQQFF.

The rearrangement links TRBV28 to TRBJ2-7; 7 bases are a match to TRBD2. V gave up 5 bases and J gave up 1 base; unmatched junction bases: 8. The V gene's germline CDR1 is MDHEN and CDR2 SYDVKM. CDR3 length: 15 amino acids. The CDR3 spells CASSPLTGGSYEQYF. CDR3 DNA sequence: TGTGCCAGCAGTCCCCTGACGGGAGGTTCCTACGAGCAGTACTTC.

CDR3 bases: TGTGCCAGCAGCCACACGGGGGGGGACCGCGCCTACGAGCAGTACTTC. Translating it yields CASSHTGGDRAYEQYF. The genes are TRBV13 and TRBJ2-7, with TRBD2 matching 8 bases. J gave up 2 bases and V 5 bases, and 11 bases lay outside the gene matches. Germline V gene data show CDR1 as PRHDT and CDR2 as FYEKMQ (reference sequence). The CDR3 sequence is 16 residues long.

This clone is medium-sized by share. The chain is built from TRBV6-6 and TRBJ2-6; no clear D gene. CDR3 size: 15 residues. V was cut by 4 bases and J by 0 bases, with 7 bases left in between. Germline CDR1 MNHNY, CDR2 SVGAGI (reference sequence). As DNA, the CDR3 is TGTGCCAGCAGTTTACATCTCTCTGGGGCCAACGTCCTGACTTTC. The encoded protein is CASSLHLSGANVLTF.